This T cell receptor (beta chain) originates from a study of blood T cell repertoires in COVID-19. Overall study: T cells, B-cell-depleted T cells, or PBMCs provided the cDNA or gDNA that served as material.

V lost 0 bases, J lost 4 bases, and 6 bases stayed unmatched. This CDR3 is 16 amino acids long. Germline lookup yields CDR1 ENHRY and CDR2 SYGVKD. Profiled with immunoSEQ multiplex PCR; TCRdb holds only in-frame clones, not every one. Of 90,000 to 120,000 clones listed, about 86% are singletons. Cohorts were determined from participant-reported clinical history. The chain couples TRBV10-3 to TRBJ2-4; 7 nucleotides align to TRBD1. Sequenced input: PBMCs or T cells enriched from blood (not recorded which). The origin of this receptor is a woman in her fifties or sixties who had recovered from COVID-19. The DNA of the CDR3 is TGTGCCATCAGTGAGTCGACAGGGACGTTAAAAAACATTCAGTACTTC. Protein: CAISESTGTLKNIQYF.